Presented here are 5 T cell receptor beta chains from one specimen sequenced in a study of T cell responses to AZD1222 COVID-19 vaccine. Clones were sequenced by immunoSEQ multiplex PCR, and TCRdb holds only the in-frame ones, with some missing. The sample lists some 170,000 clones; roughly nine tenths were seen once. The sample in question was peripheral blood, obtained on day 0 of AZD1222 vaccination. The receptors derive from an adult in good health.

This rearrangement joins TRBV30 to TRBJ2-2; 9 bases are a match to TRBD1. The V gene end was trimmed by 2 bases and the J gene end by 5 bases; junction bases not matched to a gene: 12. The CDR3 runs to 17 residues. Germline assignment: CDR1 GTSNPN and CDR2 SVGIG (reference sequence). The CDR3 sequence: CAWSPRYRGQGTGELFF. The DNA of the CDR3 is TGTGCCTGGAGTCCCCGGTACAGGGGGCAAGGAACCGGGGAGCTGTTTTTT. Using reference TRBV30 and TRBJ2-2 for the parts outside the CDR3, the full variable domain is SQTIHQWPATLVQPVGSPLSLECTVEGTSNPNLYWYRQAAGRGLQLLFYSVGIGQISSEVPQNLSASRPQDRQFILSSKKLLLSDSGFYLCAWSPRYRGQGTGELFFGEGSRLTVL.

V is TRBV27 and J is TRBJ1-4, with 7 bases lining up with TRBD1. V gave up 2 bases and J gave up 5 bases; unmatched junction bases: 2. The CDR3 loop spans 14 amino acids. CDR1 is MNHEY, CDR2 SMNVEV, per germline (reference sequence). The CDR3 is CASSLAGGNEKLFF. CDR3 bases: TGTGCCAGCAGTTTAGCAGGGGGGAATGAAAAACTGTTTTTT.

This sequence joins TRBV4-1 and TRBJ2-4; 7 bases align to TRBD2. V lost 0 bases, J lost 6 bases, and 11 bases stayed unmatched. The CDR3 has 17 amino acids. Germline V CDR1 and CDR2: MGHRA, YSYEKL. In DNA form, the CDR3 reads TGCGCCAGCAGCCAAGAAGGCGGAGGGAGGGTAGGAAACATTCAGTACTTC. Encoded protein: CASSQEGGGRVGNIQYF.

The CDR3 nucleotides read TGTGCCAGCAGTCCATACGGACAGCAAGTCTACGAGCAGTACTTC. It encodes CASSPYGQQVYEQYF. V is TRBV27 and J is TRBJ2-7; a possible D gene is TRBD1 (6 bases). Germline V gene lookup returns CDR1 MNHEY and CDR2 SMNVEV (reference sequence). This CDR3 is built from 15 residues. V dropped 5 bases and J dropped 3 bases, with 17 bases sitting between them.

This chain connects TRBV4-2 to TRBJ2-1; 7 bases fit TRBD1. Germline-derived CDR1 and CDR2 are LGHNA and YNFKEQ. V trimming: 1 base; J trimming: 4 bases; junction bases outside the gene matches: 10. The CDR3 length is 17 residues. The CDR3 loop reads CASSQALRDRVYNEQFF. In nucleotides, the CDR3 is TGTGCCAGCAGCCAAGCTCTTCGTGACAGGGTTTACAATGAGCAGTTCTTC.